The source of this T cell receptor (beta chain) is a study of Graves' ophthalmopathy and Graves' hyperthyroidism. Overall study: Peripheral blood (taken before any treatment) was collected at initial diagnosis.

Hyperthyroidism showing no ophthalmopathy within 18 months of follow-up was stable. The CDR3 totals 16 residues. The ends lost 3 bases at V and 2 bases at J; junction bases unmatched: 7. Germline V gene data show CDR1 as KGHSH and CDR2 as LQKENI. Amplified TCR beta CDR3 regions were obtained using RNA transcripts as template. The first-round RT-PCR employed HTBI primers together with the Qiagen OneStep RT-PCR kit. A multiplex PCR was then performed as the second round. Each CDR3 protein is one row after TCRdb ran MiXCR on the multiplex PCR reads. The sample has 620,000 or so distinct CDR3 sequences, about a fifth seen once; the top ten hold approximately 7%. This clonotype was seen more than once but under ten times.

The V call is TRBV18, the J call TRBJ1-5; TRBD1 agrees at 7 bases. Specimen: peripheral blood. This receptor was identified in a young woman with stable Graves' hyperthyroidism. Some clones in this sample may be carry-over from other donors' samples. In DNA form, the CDR3 reads TGTGCCAGCTCACCGGGCAGGGGGAGGGGCAATCAGCCCCAGCATTTT. Amino acid sequence: CASSPGRGRGNQPQHF.